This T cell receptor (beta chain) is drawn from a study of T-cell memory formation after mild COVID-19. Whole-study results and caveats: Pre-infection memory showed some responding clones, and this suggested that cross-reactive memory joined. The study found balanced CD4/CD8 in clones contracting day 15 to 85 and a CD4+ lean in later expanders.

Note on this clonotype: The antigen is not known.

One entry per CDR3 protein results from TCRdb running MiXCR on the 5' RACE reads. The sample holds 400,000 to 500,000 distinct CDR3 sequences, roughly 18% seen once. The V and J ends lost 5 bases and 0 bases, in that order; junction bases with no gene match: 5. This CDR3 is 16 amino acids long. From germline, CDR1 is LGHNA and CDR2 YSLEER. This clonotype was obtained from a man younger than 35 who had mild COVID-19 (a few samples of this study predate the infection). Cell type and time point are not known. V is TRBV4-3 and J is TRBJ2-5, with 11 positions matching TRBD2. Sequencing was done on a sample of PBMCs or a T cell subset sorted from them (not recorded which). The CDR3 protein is CASSELAGGYQETQYF. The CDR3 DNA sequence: TGCGCCAGCAGCGAGCTAGCGGGGGGTTACCAAGAGACCCAGTACTTC.